This is a list of T cell receptor beta chains from one sample in a study of cytomegalovirus exposure and HLA in healthy donors. The method was immunoSEQ multiplex PCR; TCRdb's version includes in-frame clones alone and lacks a portion of them. This repertoire shows about 200,000 clones, about 81% found once; its top ten account for less than 3.5%. The specimen sequenced was PBMCs. The origin of the receptors is a woman in her thirties or forties in good health and CMV-seronegative. Each CDR3 is given with its conserved first and last residue. The order of the fields is CDR3 protein, D gene, V gene, J gene. A D gene is named only where the DNA matches it firmly.

CASIGHEAGEGKAFF	NA	TRBV19	TRBJ1-1
CASSLGGLAGGDTQYF	TRBD2	TRBV5-4	TRBJ2-3
CASSSSPGQRVANYGYTF	TRBD1	TRBV28	TRBJ1-2
CASSMTGWFSTGELFF	NA	TRBV19	TRBJ2-2
CSARVAVEAFF	NA	TRBV20-1	TRBJ1-1
CASSAERDQPQHF	NA	TRBV2	TRBJ1-5
CASSPTGTGAGNTIYF	TRBD1	TRBV18	TRBJ1-3
CASSARLGNSYNEQFF	NA	TRBV7-6	TRBJ2-1
CASTRTGEQYF	NA	TRBV6-1	TRBJ2-5
CASSLGTVNTEAFF	TRBD1	TRBV5-1	TRBJ1-1
CSARDPGRAFF	NA	TRBV20-1	TRBJ1-1
CSVVDRGSTDTQYF	TRBD1	TRBV29-1	TRBJ2-3
CASSEQGIGSPLHF	NA	TRBV7-9	TRBJ1-6
CASSFPGGEGRSYTF	NA	TRBV5-4	TRBJ1-2
CASSVLGTGGSGANVLTF	TRBD1	TRBV2	TRBJ2-6
CASSPQGHGEKLFF	TRBD1	TRBV7-9	TRBJ1-4
CASSVRDRGGLSYEQYF	TRBD1	TRBV25-1	TRBJ2-7
CAALDGGPRGNTIYF	NA	TRBV5-4	TRBJ1-3
CASSQGLAGAYEQYF	TRBD2	TRBV4-1	TRBJ2-7
CASSPAGVRIVYEQYF	NA	TRBV11-2	TRBJ2-7
CASSGTRRGTDTQYF	TRBD2	TRBV19	TRBJ2-3
CASSESTGAAYEQYF	TRBD1	TRBV5-1	TRBJ2-7
CASSAGEGNEQFF	NA	TRBV2	TRBJ2-1
CATQGGTEAFF	NA	TRBV28	TRBJ1-1
CATRFMAGSSGNTIYF	NA	TRBV19	TRBJ1-3
CASSLKGDSQPQHF	NA	TRBV7-2	TRBJ1-5
CSARDRVRDGYTF	TRBD1	TRBV29-1	TRBJ1-2
CASRYITPQGAHGYTF	TRBD1	TRBV27	TRBJ1-2
CASSLGLAGPYNEQFF	TRBD2	TRBV11-2	TRBJ2-1
CASSEFITDTQYF	NA	TRBV2	TRBJ2-3
CSSTHIWTEAFF	NA	TRBV7-9	TRBJ1-1
CASDQGLGYEQYF	NA	TRBV19	TRBJ2-7
CASSLERTGQETQYF	TRBD1	TRBV5-6	TRBJ2-5
CASSGGQNSPLHF	NA	TRBV2	TRBJ1-6
CASSLLGTRYDTQYF	TRBD2	TRBV5-6	TRBJ2-3
CASSPPTGAKNIQYF	TRBD1	TRBV18	TRBJ2-4
CASSYAVANTEAFF	NA	TRBV7-8	TRBJ1-1
CASSWGVQPQHF	NA	TRBV19	TRBJ1-5
CASSLGGVSNQPQHF	NA	TRBV28	TRBJ1-5
CAWSGASYGSYNEQFF	NA	TRBV30	TRBJ2-1
CASSSGTSGIYEQYF	TRBD2	TRBV27	TRBJ2-7
CASSSGQRLNIQYF	TRBD1	TRBV7-2	TRBJ2-4
CASSPGDRGNTEAFF	TRBD1	TRBV7-8	TRBJ1-1
CAWRRAGALTGELFF	TRBD2	TRBV30	TRBJ2-2
CASSYGGRAEAFF	NA	TRBV28	TRBJ1-1
CASSPVLAGGSDTQYF	TRBD2	TRBV18	TRBJ2-3
CASSRGQGLRETQYF	TRBD1	TRBV19	TRBJ2-5
CASSLNQGAVTQYF	NA	TRBV5-1	TRBJ2-5
CSVKSSSGRGIDTQYF	TRBD2	TRBV29-1	TRBJ2-3
CASSLWVTGEDEKLFF	TRBD1	TRBV28	TRBJ1-4
CASGHGREKLFF	NA	TRBV6-6	TRBJ1-4
CSGQDYSNTEAFF	NA	TRBV29-1	TRBJ1-1
CASSSGQGGVQYF	TRBD1	TRBV11-2	TRBJ2-7
CASSMGQGPTNYGYTF	TRBD1	TRBV19	TRBJ1-2
CASSFSGSYEQYF	NA	TRBV27	TRBJ2-7
CASSAGEADTQYF	TRBD2	TRBV7-9	TRBJ2-3
CASSADGQTIFGNTIYF	NA	TRBV9	TRBJ1-3
CASSTRTGGANYGYTF	TRBD1	TRBV11-2	TRBJ1-2
CVSSLQGYGYTF	TRBD1	TRBV28	TRBJ1-2